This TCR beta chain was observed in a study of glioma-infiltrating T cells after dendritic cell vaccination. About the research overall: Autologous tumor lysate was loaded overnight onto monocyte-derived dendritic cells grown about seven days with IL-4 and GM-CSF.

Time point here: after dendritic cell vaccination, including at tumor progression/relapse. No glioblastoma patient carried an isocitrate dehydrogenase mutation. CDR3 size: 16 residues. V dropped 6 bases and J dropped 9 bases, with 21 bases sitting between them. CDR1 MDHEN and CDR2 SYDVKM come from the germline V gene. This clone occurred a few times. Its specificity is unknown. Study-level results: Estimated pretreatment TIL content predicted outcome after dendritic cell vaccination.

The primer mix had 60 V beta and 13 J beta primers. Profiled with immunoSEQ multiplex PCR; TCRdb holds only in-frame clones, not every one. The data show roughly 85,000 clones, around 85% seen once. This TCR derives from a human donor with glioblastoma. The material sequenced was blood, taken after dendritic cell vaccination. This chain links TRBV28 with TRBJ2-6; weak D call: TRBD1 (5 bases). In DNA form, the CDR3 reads TGTGCCAGCAGGGTATCTCAGGGTATACCCCTCAACGTCCTGACTTTC. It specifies CASRVSQGIPLNVLTF.